These 13 T cell receptor beta chains share one sample of origin, sequenced in a study of tumor-infiltrating lymphocytes in oesophageal squamous cell carcinoma. Via MiXCR, TCRdb re-called the PCR reads, giving one row per CDR3 protein. The sample contains some 21,000 distinct CDR3 sequences, around two fifths of which appear only once. Sample: esophageal tumor tissue. The source of these receptors is a male donor with esophageal squamous cell carcinoma.

With regard to this clonotype: Since no conserved phenylalanine or tryptophan closes the CDR3, a read error is the likely cause. The DNA is left out, because the CDR3 cannot be placed on it with certainty; the CDR3 is given as TCRdb lists it. This rearrangement joins TRBV7-2 to TRBJ2-6; the table's D gene call, TRBD2, was not cross checked with the DNA. Germline V gene sequence: CDR1 SGHTA, CDR2 FQGNSA. The CDR3 spans 18 residues, counting both ends. The chain's CDR3 is CASSLDRTSGSYEQYFGN.

In this sample, this clonotype is medium-sized (0.01 to 0.1%). The rearrangement joins TRBV6-1 to TRBJ1-1; maybe TRBD1 (5 bases). V dropped 5 bases and J dropped 0 bases, with 10 bases sitting between them. CDR3 size: 14 residues. In germline, CDR1 is MNHNS, CDR2 SASEGT. The CDR3 nucleotides are TGTGCCAGCAGTTTTGGGGGAGTGAACACTGAAGCTTTCTTT. Translation: CASSFGGVNTEAFF.

In regard to this clonotype: An end of the junction differs from the germline gene, which may be a read error. The V gene is TRBV12-3 or TRBV12-4, the J gene TRBJ2-5; either TRBD1 or TRBD2 may fit D (6 bases each). The DNA end lines up better with TRBJ2-1; the J call may be wrong. This CDR3 has 17 residues. The CDR3 nucleotides are TGTGCCAGCAGCTTGTTGGGCCAGGGGACTCTCCCCAATGATCAGTTCTTC. This translates into CASSLLGQGTLPNDQFF.

By share of the sample, this clonotype is medium-sized. The rearrangement joins TRBV7-6 to TRBJ2-7; no clear D. From germline, CDR1 is SGHVS and CDR2 FNYEAQ. Trimming shortened V by 5 bases and J by 5 bases, and 16 bases separated the two germline ends. The length of the CDR3 is 14 residues. The CDR3 reads CASSPQMGGHEQYF. The CDR3 DNA sequence: TGTGCCAGCAGCCCTCAGATGGGCGGACACGAGCAGTACTTC.

This clonotype showed up many times. V usage is TRBV12-3 or TRBV12-4 and J usage is TRBJ1-1, with TRBD1 identical over 8 bases. This CDR3 contains 14 residues. V was clipped by 2 bases and J by 7 bases; unmatched bases: 6. The CDR3 spells CASSLRTGSLEAFF. Written as DNA, the CDR3 is TGTGCCAGCAGTTTACGGACAGGGAGCCTTGAAGCTTTCTTT.

As DNA, the CDR3 is TGTGCCAGCAGTTGCCGGGACAGGGGTTTAGAGACCCAGTACTTC. The encoded protein is CASSCRDRGLETQYF. The V and J genes are TRBV12-3 or TRBV12-4 and TRBJ2-7; 10 nucleotides align to TRBD1. The last part of the DNA fits TRBJ2-5 better; the J call may be wrong. The CDR3 is 15 amino acids.

This clonotype is labeled as medium-sized. The chain employs TRBV24-1 and TRBJ2-5; TRBD1 agrees at 7 bases. There are 14 residues in the CDR3. J was trimmed by 4 bases and V by 4 bases; bases with no gene match: 5. CDR1 is KGHDR and CDR2 is SFDVKD in the germline V gene. This CDR3 is CATSETGTVETQYF. Written as DNA, the CDR3 is TGTGCCACCAGTGAGACCGGGACAGTAGAGACCCAGTACTTC.

This clonotype showed up many times. CDR3 sequence: CASSQERGQNTEAFF. CDR3 sequence (DNA): TGCGCCAGCAGCCAAGAACGGGGACAGAACACTGAAGCTTTCTTT. The gene calls are TRBV4-1 and TRBJ1-1; a possible D gene is TRBD1 (6 bases). Per the germline V gene, CDR1 is MGHRA and CDR2 is YSYEKL. This CDR3 has 15 residues. The V end lost 0 bases, the J end lost 1 base, and 9 bases lay between the germline ends.

The V call is TRBV9, the J call TRBJ1-2; D possibly corresponds to TRBD1 (6 bases). Germline CDR1 reads SGDLS; CDR2 reads YYNGEE. Trimming took 0 bases from V and 8 from J, leaving 11 bases between them. This CDR3 region has 13 residues. In DNA, the CDR3 is TGTGCCAGCAGCGTAGGGGGGGCGAGCGGCTACACCTTC. Its translation: CASSVGGASGYTF.

This clonotype was counted at least ten times. CDR3 DNA sequence: TGTGCCAGCAGCATAAACGGGAGATTTAATGAAAAACTGTTTTTT. Protein product: CASSINGRFNEKLFF. This rearrangement joins TRBV12-3 or TRBV12-4 to TRBJ1-4; D is uncertain. The CDR3 length is 15 residues. V was cut by 6 bases and J by 4 bases, with 15 bases left in between.

This clonotype appeared once. V gene TRBV7-3 combines with J gene TRBJ2-2; 8 bases line up with TRBD2. Trimming cost V 3 bases and J 3 bases; bases outside gene matches: 18. Germline V CDR1 and CDR2: SGHTA, FQGTGA. The CDR3 loop spans 20 amino acids. CDR3 residues: CASSFNGPGELAAYTGELFF. As DNA, the CDR3 is TGTGCCAGCAGCTTTAACGGGCCTGGGGAACTAGCGGCATACACCGGGGAGCTGTTTTTT.

This chain links TRBV7-3 with TRBJ1-1, with TRBD1 matching 8 bases. The germline CDR1 and CDR2 sequences are SGHTA and FQGTGA. V lost 6 bases and J lost 1; bases outside the gene matches: 7. The CDR3 is 15 amino acids. The CDR3 sequence is CASRRTQGGNTEAFF. The CDR3 DNA is TGTGCCAGCAGACGCACACAGGGGGGGAACACTGAAGCTTTCTTT.

This clonotype was seen ten or more times. The rearrangement links TRBV12-5 to TRBJ2-7; the D is unclear. This CDR3 has 17 residues. Germline loops: CDR1 LGHNT, CDR2 FRNRAP. With 3 bases removed from V and 5 bases from J, the gap between germline ends came to 23 bases. CDR3 nucleotide sequence: TGTGCTAGTGGTTTATTTCCTACAGCCGGGTTTATCGACGAGCAGTACTTC. It encodes CASGLFPTAGFIDEQYF. Together with reference TRBV12-5 and TRBJ2-7, the CDR3 gives the full variable domain: DARVTQTPRHKVTEMGQEVTMRCQPILGHNTVFWYRQTMMQGLELLAYFRNRAPLDDSGMPKDRFSAEMPDATLATLKIQPSEPRDSAVYFCASGLFPTAGFIDEQYFGPGTRLTVT.